This is a list of T cell receptor beta chains from one sample in a study of blood T cells in healthy people across ages. TCRdb redid the calling of the 5' RACE reads with MiXCR, one entry per CDR3 protein. The profile covers fewer than 900,000 distinct CDR3 sequences, with more than 40% appearing a single time and 20% to 25% taken by the ten largest. Source material: blood. The source of these receptors is a woman aged 60-75 years in good health. Both conserved end residues are part of each CDR3. The D gene is left open where the match is weak. The size entry is marked missing in some rows and otherwise reads once, few, many or a size class.

d_call	v_call	clone_size	j_call	cdr3_aa	cdr3_nt
-	TRBV7-2	-	TRBJ2-7	CASSLEARPYEQYF	TGTGCCAGCAGCTTAGAAGCCAGGCCCTACGAGCAGTACTTC
TRBD1	TRBV23-1	-	TRBJ2-7	CASSQSRYDRGSYEQYF	TGCGCCAGCAGTCAATCGCGTTATGACAGGGGCTCCTACGAGCAGTACTTC
TRBD2	TRBV7-2	few	TRBJ2-7	CASSLALLANYEQYF	TGTGCCAGCAGCTTAGCCCTACTAGCGAACTACGAGCAGTACTTC
-	TRBV28	-	TRBJ1-4	CASSSEKLFF	TGTGCCAGCTCAAGTGAAAAACTGTTTTTT
TRBD2	TRBV2	-	TRBJ2-5	CASSSLAGGIETQYF	TGTGCCAGCAGTTCTCTAGCGGGGGGAATAGAGACCCAGTACTTC
TRBD1	TRBV28	-	TRBJ2-2	CASSLWDRGRDTGELFF	TGTGCCAGCAGTTTATGGGACAGGGGGCGCGACACCGGGGAGCTGTTTTTT
TRBD1	TRBV27	few	TRBJ2-4	CASSLWGQVKSTKNIQYF	TGTGCCAGCAGTTTATGGGGACAGGTGAAATCCACCAAAAACATTCAGTACTTC
-	TRBV7-2	-	TRBJ2-7	CASSLIVAYEQYF	TGTGCCAGCAGCTTAATTGTGGCCTACGAGCAGTACTTC
-	TRBV20-1	-	TRBJ2-5	CSARRRDSQSGEQYF	TGCAGTGCTAGACGCCGGGACTCTCAAAGTGGTGAGCAGTACTTC
TRBD1	TRBV5-1	-	TRBJ2-1	CASSLGQGRAGEQFF	TGCGCCAGCAGCTTAGGACAGGGGCGAGCTGGAGAGCAGTTCTTC
-	TRBV20-1	few	TRBJ1-2	CSARNSFNYGYTF	TGCAGTGCTAGAAACAGCTTTAACTATGGCTACACCTTC
-	TRBV27	many	TRBJ1-2	CASSFLDSYYGYTF	TGTGCCAGCAGTTTTCTCGACAGTTATTATGGCTACACCTTC
-	TRBV11-1	few	TRBJ2-7	CASSPEAVSYNEQYF	TGTGCCAGCAGCCCCGAAGCGGTCTCCTACAATGAGCAGTACTTC
-	TRBV6-1	few	TRBJ2-1	CASAGTGHEQFF	TGTGCCAGCGCCGGAACAGGGCATGAGCAGTTCTTC
-	TRBV5-1	-	TRBJ1-1	CASSQQVAIATEAFF	TGCGCCAGCAGCCAACAGGTTGCGATCGCCACTGAAGCTTTCTTT
-	TRBV12-3/TRBV12-4	-	TRBJ2-3	CASSPGVTSTDTQYF	TGTGCCAGCAGCCCCGGGGTCACTAGCACAGATACGCAGTATTTT
-	TRBV9	many	TRBJ2-3	CASSVDWSDTQYF	TGTGCCAGCAGCGTAGATTGGTCAGATACGCAGTATTTT
TRBD1	TRBV10-3	many	TRBJ2-7	CAISGDRAGEQYF	TGTGCCATCAGCGGGGACAGGGCGGGCGAGCAGTACTTC
-	TRBV29-1	-	TRBJ2-4	CSVEETETPDIQYF	TGCAGCGTTGAGGAGACGGAGACCCCCGACATTCAGTACTTC
-	TRBV12-3/TRBV12-4	many	TRBJ2-3	CASSFNVGTDTQYF	TGTGCCAGCAGTTTTAACGTTGGTACAGATACGCAGTATTTT
TRBD2	TRBV3-1	few	TRBJ2-7	CASSPGLGGSYEQYF	TGTGCCAGCAGCCCGGGACTCGGGGGGTCCTACGAGCAGTACTTC
TRBD1	TRBV6-5	-	TRBJ2-3	CASWDRPPTDTQYF	TGTGCCAGTTGGGACAGGCCCCCCACAGATACGCAGTATTTT
TRBD2	TRBV10-3	-	TRBJ2-1	CATSSGRDNEQFF	TGTGCCACCAGTAGCGGGAGGGATAATGAGCAGTTCTTC
-	TRBV4-1	-	TRBJ1-2	CASSQGALENYGYTF	TGCGCCAGCAGCCAGGGTGCGTTAGAAAACTATGGCTACACCTTC
TRBD2	TRBV20-1	few	TRBJ2-5	CSAREPQFPAGETQYF	TGCAGTGCTAGAGAACCGCAATTTCCAGCGGGGGAGACCCAGTACTTC
-	TRBV4-1	-	TRBJ2-7	CASSQGESEQYF	TGCGCCAGCAGCCAAGGGGAGAGTGAGCAGTACTTC
TRBD1	TRBV7-2	-	TRBJ2-3	CASSLGTGLADTQYF	TGTGCCAGCAGCTTAGGGACAGGCCTAGCAGATACGCAGTATTTT
TRBD1	TRBV7-9	-	TRBJ1-2	CASSLSPGGLYYGYTF	TGTGCCAGCAGCTTAAGTCCAGGGGGCTTGTACTATGGCTACACCTTC
TRBD2	TRBV6-2/TRBV6-3	many	TRBJ2-1	CASSRSGSSYNEQFF	TGTGCCAGCAGCAGGAGCGGGAGCTCCTACAATGAGCAGTTCTTC
-	TRBV4-3	-	TRBJ1-1	CASSQDVQGWTEAFF	TGCGCCAGCAGCCAAGATGTACAGGGTTGGACTGAAGCTTTCTTT
-	TRBV27	-	TRBJ2-3	CASRASMNTQYF	TGTGCCAGCAGAGCCTCTATGAATACGCAGTATTTT
TRBD2	TRBV5-1	-	TRBJ2-1	CASRGVYSNEQFF	TGCGCCAGCCGGGGGGTTTATAGTAATGAGCAGTTCTTC
TRBD1	TRBV20-1	-	TRBJ2-7	CSARDEDREQYF	TGCAGTGCTAGAGATGAGGACAGGGAGCAGTACTTC
-	TRBV15	-	TRBJ2-3	CATSRELVGDTQYF	TGTGCCACCAGCAGAGAGTTAGTTGGAGATACGCAGTATTTT
-	TRBV10-1	many	TRBJ2-3	CASSEVTGITDTQYF	TGCGCCAGCAGTGAAGTGACGGGGATCACAGATACGCAGTATTTT
-	TRBV5-1	few	TRBJ1-6	CASSSTELNSPLHF	TGCGCCAGCAGCTCGACAGAGCTTAATTCACCCCTCCACTTT
TRBD1	TRBV3-1	-	TRBJ1-6	CASSQDLLGTGDSPLHF	TGTGCCAGCAGCCAAGATCTACTAGGGACAGGGGATTCACCCCTCCACTTT
-	TRBV12-3/TRBV12-4	-	TRBJ2-7	CASSKQGEQYF	TGTGCCAGCAGTAAACAGGGAGAGCAGTACTTC
-	TRBV28	-	TRBJ2-2	CASSLSGPGELFF	TGTGCCAGCAGTTTATCAGGCCCCGGGGAGCTGTTTTTT
-	TRBV7-3	-	TRBJ2-7	CASSPAGGESYEQYF	TGTGCCAGCAGCCCCGCGGGCGGGGAGTCCTACGAGCAGTACTTC
-	TRBV7-2	many	TRBJ1-2	CASSLSTANYGYTF	TGTGCCAGCAGCCTCTCGACAGCTAACTATGGCTACACCTTC
-	TRBV10-3	-	TRBJ2-3	CATELRGSDTQYF	TGTGCCACAGAGCTGCGAGGTTCAGATACGCAGTATTTT
-	TRBV6-1	few	TRBJ1-2	CASPSGAGDVYGYTF	TGTGCCAGCCCCTCGGGGGCAGGGGACGTCTATGGCTACACCTTC
-	TRBV12-5	-	TRBJ2-1	CASGVGGGYNEQFF	TGTGCTAGTGGCGTGGGAGGAGGGTACAATGAGCAGTTCTTC
-	TRBV4-3	few	TRBJ2-2	CASSQDRYTGELFF	TGCGCCAGCAGCCAAGATCGGTACACCGGGGAGCTGTTTTTT
-	TRBV20-1	-	TRBJ1-4	CSAREGEKLFF	TGCAGTGCTAGAGAGGGGGAAAAACTGTTTTTT
-	TRBV7-8	once	TRBJ2-6	CASSPRTHSGANVLTF	TGTGCCAGCAGCCCAAGGACGCACTCTGGGGCCAACGTCCTGACTTTC
TRBD1	TRBV12-3/TRBV12-4	-	TRBJ1-2	CASSSPQQGAAGYTF	TGTGCCAGCAGTTCCCCGCAACAGGGGGCTGCCGGCTACACCTTC
TRBD1	TRBV30	-	TRBJ1-1	CAWSVQGEQVAFF	TGTGCCTGGAGTGTACAGGGGGAACAAGTAGCTTTCTTT
-	TRBV7-2	few	TRBJ2-1	CASRGGAEGWNEQFF	TGTGCCAGCAGAGGTGGAGCTGAGGGGTGGAATGAGCAGTTCTTC
-	TRBV12-3/TRBV12-4	few	TRBJ2-3	CASSLAGTRRPDTQYF	TGTGCCAGCAGTTTAGCCGGAACCCGGAGACCAGATACGCAGTATTTT
-	TRBV7-6	few	TRBJ2-1	CASSPLGLNLDEQFF	TGTGCCAGCAGCCCTTTGGGGCTAAACCTTGATGAGCAGTTCTTC